The 32 T cell receptor beta chains listed next were all sequenced from one sample in a study of glioma-infiltrating T cells. The iRepertoire nested amplicon-rescue multiplex PCR amplified TCR alpha and beta CDR3s from RNA. A single record per CDR3 protein comes from TCRdb applying MiXCR to the multiplex PCR reads. The table has around 350,000 distinct CDR3 sequences, 41% seen once. Material: glioma tissue, nonneoplastic brain tissue, or PBMCs (not recorded which). The receptors stem from a human donor with low-grade glioma or glioblastoma, undergoing nonglioma brain surgery, or in good health (not recorded which).

This clonotype was observed once. V gene TRBV10-3 combines with J gene TRBJ1-2; the D is unclear. Germline assignment: CDR1 ENHRY and CDR2 SYGVKD. The V and J ends lost 8 bases and 2 bases respectively, with 12 bases between them. CDR3 size: 13 residues. Written as DNA, the CDR3 is TGTGCCATCGCCCTGACGGACAACTATGGCTACACCTTC. Its translation is CAIALTDNYGYTF.

About this clonotype itself: At one end, the junction sequence differs from germline, possibly due to a read error. V usage is TRBV7-2 and J usage is TRBJ2-1, with 8 bases identical to TRBD2. The CDR3 loop spans 17 amino acids. Per the germline V gene, CDR1 is SGHTA and CDR2 is FQGNSA. CDR3 sequence (DNA): TGTGCCAGCACCGCCGTGGCTAGCGGGTTGAACTACAGTGAGCAGTTCTTC. Its protein product is CASTAVASGLNYSEQFF.

As for this clonotype: This may stem from a read error, because a much larger clone lies one nucleotide away. This sequence joins TRBV28 and TRBJ2-7; no firm D call. Germline V gives CDR1 MDHEN, CDR2 SYDVKM. CDR3 length equals 11 residues. CDR3 region: CGSSASYEQYF. CDR3 DNA sequence: TGTGGCAGCAGTGCTTCCTACGAGCAGTACTTC.

This clonotype has ten or more counts. The chain employs TRBV27 and TRBJ2-1; tentatively, D is TRBD1 or TRBD2 (5 bases each). Looked up from germline, CDR1 is MNHEY and CDR2 is SMNVEV (reference sequence). V lost 5 bases to trimming and J lost 1 base, with 12 bases between them. The CDR3 spans 15 residues. The chain's CDR3 is CASSLGTASYNEQFF. In nucleotides, the CDR3 is TGTGCCAGCAGTCTGGGGACGGCTTCCTACAATGAGCAGTTCTTC.

There are many counts of this clonotype. The V gene is TRBV6-6, the J gene TRBJ2-7; D unclear. The germline V and J ends were trimmed by 0 bases and 6 bases, with 9 bases remaining between them. The CDR3 is made up of 13 amino acids. CDR1 and CDR2 (germline): MNHNY, SVGAGI (reference sequence). The CDR3, as DNA: TGTGCCAGCAGTTACTCGGGAAAAAGCGAGCAGTACTTC. Protein product: CASSYSGKSEQYF.

The V and J genes are TRBV7-2 and TRBJ2-5; 7 bases align to TRBD2. CDR3 length: 15 amino acids. Germline V gene sequence: CDR1 SGHTA, CDR2 FQGNSA. J lost 5 bases, V lost 5 bases, and 11 bases had no gene match. CDR3 amino acids: CASSPETSRSETQYF. DNA for the CDR3: TGTGCCAGCAGCCCCGAGACTAGCAGGAGCGAGACCCAGTACTTC. Using reference TRBV7-2 and TRBJ2-5 for the parts outside the CDR3, the full variable domain is GAGVSQSPSNKVTEKGKDVELRCDPISGHTALYWYRQSLGQGLEFLIYFQGNSAPDKSGLPSDRFSAERTGGSVSTLTIQRTQQEDSAVYLCASSPETSRSETQYFGPGTRLLVL.

The rearrangement uses TRBV2 and TRBJ2-1, with 7 nucleotides matching TRBD2. Germline trimming cut 6 bases from V and 0 bases from J; bases unmatched to any gene: 5. This CDR3 region has 15 residues. Germline-derived CDR1 and CDR2 are SNHLY and FYNNEI. The CDR3: CASRDLAASYNEQFF. The CDR3 region has the DNA TGTGCCAGCAGGGATCTAGCGGCCTCCTACAATGAGCAGTTCTTC.

The rearrangement uses TRBV7-2 and TRBJ2-7, with 8 bases that match TRBD2. The CDR3 is 14 residues long. Per germline, CDR1 SGHTA and CDR2 FQGNSA. After removal of 7 bases from V and 3 bases from J, the junction contained 8 bases not matched to a gene. CDR3 in amino acids: CASTLSGAGYEQYF. The CDR3 nucleotides read TGTGCCAGCACTCTTAGCGGGGCGGGCTACGAGCAGTACTTC. Looking up the rest from reference TRBV7-2 and TRBJ2-7 gives the full variable domain: GAGVSQSPSNKVTEKGKDVELRCDPISGHTALYWYRQSLGQGLEFLIYFQGNSAPDKSGLPSDRFSAERTGGSVSTLTIQRTQQEDSAVYLCASTLSGAGYEQYFGPGTRLTVT.

Only a few counts were recorded for this clonotype. V usage is TRBV10-3 and J usage is TRBJ2-7, with D possibly being TRBD1 or TRBD2 (5 bases each). This CDR3 is built from 13 residues. Germline V gene sequence: CDR1 ENHRY, CDR2 SYGVKD. The V end was cut by 4 bases, the J end by 3 bases, with 10 bases between. The CDR3 nucleotides are TGTGCCATCAGTGCGGGACCGAGCTACGAGCAGTACTTC. Translating gives CAISAGPSYEQYF.

This clonotype was seen only once. Germline is not matched at one junction end, which may reflect a read error. The chain couples TRBV7-2 to TRBJ2-3, with D perhaps matching TRBD1 or TRBD2 (5 bases each). Germline-derived CDR1 and CDR2 are SGHTA and FQGNSA. This CDR3 is built from 16 residues. CDR3 in DNA: TGTGCCAGCAGCCCCCCGGGGCTCCATAGCACAGATACGAAGTATTTT. Protein: CASSPPGLHSTDTKYF.

This clonotype was recorded many times. The chain combines TRBV6-2 or TRBV6-3 with TRBJ2-1; a possible D gene is TRBD2 (6 bases). In germline, CDR1 is MNHEY, CDR2 SVGEGT. V shed 0 bases and J shed 2 bases, with 14 bases lying between them. The CDR3 is 17 amino acids. CDR3 in amino acids: CASSYSSASVAYNEQFF. The CDR3 DNA is TGTGCCAGCAGTTACTCTTCGGCTAGCGTGGCCTACAATGAGCAGTTCTTC.

The chain recombines TRBV5-1 with TRBJ2-1; no clear D gene. The CDR3 runs 15 residues. Germline CDR1 reads SGHRS; CDR2 reads YFSETQ. Trimming removed 0 bases at V and 0 bases at J, with 7 bases between. CDR3 protein: CASSLAISSYNEQFF. The CDR3 DNA is TGCGCCAGCAGCTTGGCCATTAGCTCCTACAATGAGCAGTTCTTC.

This rearrangement joins TRBV19 to TRBJ2-1; D is perhaps TRBD1 (5 bases). Germline CDR1 and CDR2: LNHDA and SQIVND (reference sequence). The length of the CDR3 is 13 residues. Deletions cut 3 bases from V and 5 bases from J, with 8 bases between. The CDR3 DNA sequence: TGTGCCAGTAGTATCGACAGAAACAATGAGCAGTTCTTC. Translated: CASSIDRNNEQFF.

This clonotype was seen repeatedly, ten times or more. The chain is built from TRBV28 and TRBJ2-7, with D possibly called TRBD1 or TRBD2 (5 bases each). Per germline, CDR1 MDHEN and CDR2 SYDVKM. Trimming cost V 5 bases and J 5 bases, with 13 bases left between them. CDR3 length: 13 residues. DNA for the CDR3: TGTGCCAGCAGTATTGGGGGTATCGACGAGCAGTACTTC. This codes for CASSIGGIDEQYF.

This clonotype was counted between two and nine times. The chain recombines TRBV20-1 with TRBJ1-1; 7 bases map to TRBD1. After removal of 4 bases from V and 1 base from J, the junction contained 3 bases not matched to a gene. Germline CDR1 DFQATT, CDR2 SNEGSKA (reference sequence). This CDR3 has 13 residues. The CDR3 region is CSATGQRNTEAFF. CDR3 nucleotide sequence: TGCAGTGCTACGGGACAGCGGAACACTGAAGCTTTCTTT.

Ten or more counts support this clonotype. CDR3 bases: TGTGCCAGCAGTTACGAGCCCCAGCATTTT. Protein sequence: CASSYEPQHF. The V gene is TRBV6-1, the J gene TRBJ1-5; no clear D gene. V gave up 5 bases and J gave up 8 bases, with 4 bases separating them. The CDR3 sequence is 10 residues long. The germline gives CDR1 MNHNS, CDR2 SASEGT.

This clonotype was recorded many times. V gene TRBV6-5 combines with J gene TRBJ1-1; tentative D call: TRBD1 (5 bases). Germline V lookup: CDR1 MNHEY, CDR2 SVGAGI. The CDR3 spans 16 residues. V was trimmed by 2 bases and J by 1 base, leaving 14 bases between them. The chain's CDR3 is CASSYLSEGQNTEAFF. Here the CDR3 DNA reads TGTGCCAGCAGTTACCTTTCGGAGGGGCAGAACACTGAAGCTTTCTTT.

The rearrangement uses TRBV2 and TRBJ1-4, with 7 bases aligning to TRBD1. The J segment lost 8 bases and the V segment lost 5 bases, leaving 8 bases of the junction unmatched. CDR1 and CDR2 (germline): SNHLY, FYNNEI. The CDR3 has 14 amino acids. This chain's CDR3 is CASSRDRVIEKLFF. DNA of the CDR3: TGTGCCAGCAGTCGGGACAGAGTTATAGAAAAACTGTTTTTT.

The V gene is TRBV4-3, the J gene TRBJ2-1; 8 bases agree with TRBD2. Germline V gene sequence: CDR1 LGHNA, CDR2 YSLEER. The CDR3 consists of 13 residues. V was clipped by 5 bases and J by 16 bases; unmatched bases: 13. CDR3 DNA: TGCGCCAGCAGCATGGGCGGAAGCGGGAGTCAATTCTTC. Protein sequence: CASSMGGSGSQFF.

The chain couples TRBV5-1 to TRBJ2-1, with D unresolved. Trimming shortened V by 4 bases and J by 8 bases, and 16 bases separated the two germline ends. Germline loops: CDR1 SGHRS, CDR2 YFSETQ. This CDR3 is built from 14 residues. The CDR3, as DNA: TGCGCCAGCAGCACCGAACCACAGAAGGATGAGCAGTTCTTC. Translation gives CASSTEPQKDEQFF.

This clonotype was seen repeatedly, ten times or more. The DNA of the CDR3 is TGTGCCAGCAGTTTAATTGGCACCCTTAACTATGGCTACACCTTC. Residues: CASSLIGTLNYGYTF. The chain has TRBV28 and TRBJ1-2, with no clear D. The V gene lost 2 bases and the J gene lost 1 base, with 11 bases spanning the gap. This CDR3 is built from 15 residues. From germline, CDR1 is MDHEN and CDR2 SYDVKM.

The chain carries TRBV7-2 and TRBJ2-7; D ambiguous. The V gene lost 3 bases and the J gene lost 1 base, with 4 bases spanning the gap. This CDR3 spans 12 amino acids. Germline CDR1 reads SGHTA; CDR2 reads FQGNSA. The CDR3 DNA sequence: TGTGCCAGCAGCTTGATGTCCTACGAGCAGTACTTC. Residues: CASSLMSYEQYF.

Concerning this clonotype itself: A read error may account for a junction end that differs from germline. The CDR3 sequence: CASSLRGTPALRPKHF. The DNA of the CDR3 is TGTGCCAGCAGTTTACGCGGGACACCGGCCCTTAGGCCCAAGCATTTT. The chain links TRBV12-3 or TRBV12-4 to TRBJ1-5; weak D call: TRBD1 (6 bases). The CDR3 contains 16 residues.

The chain uses TRBV12-3 or TRBV12-4 and TRBJ2-3, with 8 bases matching TRBD1. J gave up 0 bases and V 11 bases, and 10 bases lay outside the gene matches. This CDR3 spans 15 amino acids. In nucleotides, the CDR3 is TGTGCCGGTTCCCCTCAGGGGGCGAGCACAGATACGCAGTATTTT. Protein product: CAGSPQGASTDTQYF.

At least ten counts were recorded for this clonotype. The J gene is TRBJ1-1, the V gene TRBV20-1; D gene ambiguous. Germline CDR1 and CDR2: DFQATT and SNEGSKA (reference sequence). This CDR3 has 13 residues. V lost 3 bases, J lost 0 bases, and 8 bases lay in between. The CDR3 here is CSARYMLNTEAFF. The CDR3 coding sequence is TGCAGTGCTAGGTACATGCTGAACACTGAAGCTTTCTTT.

In the case of this clonotype: This may be a read error: a much more frequent sequence differs by one nucleotide. The chain is built from TRBV6-2 or TRBV6-3 and TRBJ2-7; 9 nucleotides agree with TRBD1. Per the germline V gene, CDR1 is MNHEY and CDR2 is SVGEGT. V lost 7 bases to trimming and J lost 0 bases; unmatched junction nucleotides: 4. The CDR3 is 14 amino acids. CDR3 sequence: CASTWGQGSYEQYF. The CDR3 DNA reads as TGTGCCAGCACTTGGGGACAGGGCTCCTACGAGCAGTACTTC.

The table lists this clonotype with a count of one. The chain carries TRBV20-1 and TRBJ2-1; D might be TRBD1 (6 bases). Trimming left V 1 base short and J 8 bases short, with 12 bases between. Per germline, CDR1 DFQATT and CDR2 SNEGSKA (reference sequence). The CDR3 runs to 13 residues. The CDR3 DNA follows: TGCAGTGCTAGAGTTTCAGGGGCAGATGAGCAGTTCTTC. Amino acid sequence: CSARVSGADEQFF.

This clonotype showed up just a few times. V usage is TRBV20-1 and J usage is TRBJ2-1, with D possibly matching TRBD2 (5 bases). The ends were cut back, 3 bases at V and 12 bases at J, with 30 bases in the middle. The CDR3 covers 17 residues. Germline-derived CDR1 and CDR2 are DFQATT and SNEGSKA (reference sequence). The CDR3 loop reads CSASNVGQSGLGRVQFF. The CDR3 DNA follows: TGCAGTGCTAGTAATGTTGGGCAATCGGGTCTTGGGAGAGTGCAGTTCTTC.

This clonotype was seen a handful of times. The rearrangement joins TRBV28 to TRBJ1-1, with 8 bases lining up with TRBD1. The J segment lost 3 bases and the V segment lost 3 bases, leaving 12 bases of the junction unmatched. Per germline, CDR1 MDHEN and CDR2 SYDVKM. This CDR3 is 17 amino acids long. The CDR3 bases are TGTGCCAGCAGTTTGCTTACCCCAGGGGGCGCGGACACTGAAGCTTTCTTT. Translation: CASSLLTPGGADTEAFF.

The chain has TRBV20-1 and TRBJ2-7; D is perhaps TRBD2 (5 bases). This CDR3 has 12 amino acids. Germline lookup yields CDR1 DFQATT and CDR2 SNEGSKA (reference sequence). V lost 2 bases, J lost 11 bases, and 16 bases lay in between. CDR3 DNA sequence: TGCAGTGCTAGACCGGACTTCTACGTGGAGTACTTC. Its protein product is CSARPDFYVEYF.

This clonotype has at least ten counts. The chain has TRBV28 and TRBJ2-1, with D possibly matching TRBD1 (6 bases). The V gene lost 5 bases and the J gene lost 15 bases, with 20 bases spanning the gap. The CDR3 totals 13 residues. Germline loops: CDR1 MDHEN, CDR2 SYDVKM. Written as DNA, the CDR3 is TGTGCCAGCAGTCCCCAGAGTGGGGGCGCAGGGTTCTTC. Translating it yields CASSPQSGGAGFF.

Many counts were recorded for this clonotype. The V gene is TRBV27, the J gene TRBJ2-3, with D possibly TRBD1 on 5 matching bases. The V and J ends lost 7 bases and 2 bases respectively, with 19 bases between them. This CDR3 has 16 residues. Germline CDR1 reads MNHEY; CDR2 reads SMNVEV (reference sequence). CDR3 protein: CASKPAGLRYTDTQYF. DNA for the CDR3: TGTGCCAGCAAACCCGCAGGGTTAAGATACACAGATACGCAGTATTTT.